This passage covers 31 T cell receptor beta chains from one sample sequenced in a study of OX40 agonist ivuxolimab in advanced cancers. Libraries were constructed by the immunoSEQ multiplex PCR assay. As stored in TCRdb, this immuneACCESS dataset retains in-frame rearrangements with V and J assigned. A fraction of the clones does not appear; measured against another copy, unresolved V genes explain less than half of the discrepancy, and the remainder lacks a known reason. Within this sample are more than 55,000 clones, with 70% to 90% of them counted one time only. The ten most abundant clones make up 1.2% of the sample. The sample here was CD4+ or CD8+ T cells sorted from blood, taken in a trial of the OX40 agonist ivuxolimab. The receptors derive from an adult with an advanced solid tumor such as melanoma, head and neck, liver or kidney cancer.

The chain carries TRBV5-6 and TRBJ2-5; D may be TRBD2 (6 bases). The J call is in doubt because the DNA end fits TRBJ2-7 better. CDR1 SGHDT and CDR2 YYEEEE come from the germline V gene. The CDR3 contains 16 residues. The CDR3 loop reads CASSLAGGQASYEQYF. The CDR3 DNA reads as TGTGCCAGCAGCTTGGCTGGAGGGCAGGCTTCCTACGAGCAGTACTTC.

CDR3 coding DNA: TGTGCCAGTAACCTTAAAGGGACTAGCACAGATACGCAGTATTTT. Translating gives CASNLKGTSTDTQYF. The chain uses TRBV19 and TRBJ2-3; possibly TRBD2 for D (6 bases). CDR1 LNHDA and CDR2 SQIVND come from the germline V gene (reference sequence). There are 15 residues in the CDR3. V shed 7 bases and J shed 0 bases, with 14 bases lying between them.

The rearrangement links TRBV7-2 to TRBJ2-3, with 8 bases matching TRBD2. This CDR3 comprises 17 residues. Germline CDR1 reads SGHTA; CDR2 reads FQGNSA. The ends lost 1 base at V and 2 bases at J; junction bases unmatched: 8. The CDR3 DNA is TGTGCCAGCAGCTTAGGACTATTAGCGGGATACACAGATACGCAGTATTTT. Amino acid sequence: CASSLGLLAGYTDTQYF.

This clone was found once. The CDR3 nucleotides are TGTGCCAGCAGGGACAGGGGATGGTTAGTGTCGAGGGACACCGGGGAGCTGTTTTTT. This gives the protein CASRDRGWLVSRDTGELFF. V usage is TRBV27 and J usage is TRBJ2-2; 9 bases map to TRBD1. The junction had 17 bases not matched to a gene; V was cut back by 6 bases and J by 3 bases. Germline V gives CDR1 MNHEY, CDR2 SMNVEV (reference sequence). The CDR3 has 19 amino acids.

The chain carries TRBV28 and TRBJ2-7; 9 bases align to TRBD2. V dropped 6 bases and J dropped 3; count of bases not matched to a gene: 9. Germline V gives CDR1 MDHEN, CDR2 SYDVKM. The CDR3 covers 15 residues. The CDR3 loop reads CASSLTDSGGYEQYF. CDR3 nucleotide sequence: TGTGCCAGCAGCCTAACTGATAGCGGGGGCTACGAGCAGTACTTC.

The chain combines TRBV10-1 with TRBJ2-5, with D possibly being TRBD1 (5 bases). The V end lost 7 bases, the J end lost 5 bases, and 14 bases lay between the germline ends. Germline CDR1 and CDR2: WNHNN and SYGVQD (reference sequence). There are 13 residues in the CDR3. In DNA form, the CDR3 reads TGCGCCAGCACTGGCAGGGTTGGGGAGACCCAGTACTTC. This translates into CASTGRVGETQYF.

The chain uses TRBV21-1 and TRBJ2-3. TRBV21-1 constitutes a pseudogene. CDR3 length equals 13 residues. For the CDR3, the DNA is TGTGCCAGCAGCAAGGGACGATCAGATACGCAGTATTTT. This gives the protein CASSKGRSDTQYF.

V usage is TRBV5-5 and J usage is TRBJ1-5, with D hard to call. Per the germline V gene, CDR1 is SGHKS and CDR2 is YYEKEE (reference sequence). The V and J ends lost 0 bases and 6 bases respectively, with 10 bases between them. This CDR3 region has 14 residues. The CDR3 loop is CASSLGGESQPQHF. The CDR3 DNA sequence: TGTGCCAGCAGCTTGGGTGGGGAAAGTCAGCCCCAGCATTTT.

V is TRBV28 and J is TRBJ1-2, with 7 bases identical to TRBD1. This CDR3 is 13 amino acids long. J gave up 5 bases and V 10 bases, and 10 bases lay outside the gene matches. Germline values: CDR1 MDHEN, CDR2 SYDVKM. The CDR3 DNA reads TGTGCCACCTTTTCGGGACAGCAATATGGCTACACCTTC. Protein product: CATFSGQQYGYTF.

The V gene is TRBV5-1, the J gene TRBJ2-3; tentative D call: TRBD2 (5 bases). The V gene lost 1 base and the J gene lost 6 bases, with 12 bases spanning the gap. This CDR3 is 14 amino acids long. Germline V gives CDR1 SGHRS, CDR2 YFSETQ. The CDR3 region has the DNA TGCGCCAGCAGCTTGTCCGGGATTGGGGATACGCAGTATTTT. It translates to CASSLSGIGDTQYF.

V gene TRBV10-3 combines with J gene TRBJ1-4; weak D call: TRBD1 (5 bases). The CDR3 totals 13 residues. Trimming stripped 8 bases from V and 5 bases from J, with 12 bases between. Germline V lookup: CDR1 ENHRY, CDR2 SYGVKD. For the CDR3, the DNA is TGTGCCATCTGCCAGGGACCCAATGAAAAACTGTTTTTT. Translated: CAICQGPNEKLFF.

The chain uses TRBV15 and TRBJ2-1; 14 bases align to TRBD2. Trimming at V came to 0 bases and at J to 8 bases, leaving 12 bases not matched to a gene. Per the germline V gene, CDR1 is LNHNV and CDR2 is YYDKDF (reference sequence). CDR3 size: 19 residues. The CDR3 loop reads CATSRDQGLAGVTGHEQFF. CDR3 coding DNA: TGTGCCACCAGCAGAGATCAGGGACTAGCGGGAGTAACTGGGCATGAGCAGTTCTTC.

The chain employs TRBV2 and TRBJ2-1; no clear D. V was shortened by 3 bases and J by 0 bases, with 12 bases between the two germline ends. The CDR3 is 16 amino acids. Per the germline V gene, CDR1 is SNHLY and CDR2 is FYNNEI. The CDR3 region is CASSDARKFSYNEQFF. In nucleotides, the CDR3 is TGTGCCAGCAGTGATGCGAGGAAATTCTCCTACAATGAGCAGTTCTTC.

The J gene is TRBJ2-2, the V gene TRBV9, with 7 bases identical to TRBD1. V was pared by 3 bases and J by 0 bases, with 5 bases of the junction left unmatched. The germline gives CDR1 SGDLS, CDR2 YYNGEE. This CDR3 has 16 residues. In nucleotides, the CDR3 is TGTGCCAGCAGCGCTAGGGACAGATCGAACACCGGGGAGCTGTTTTTT. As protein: CASSARDRSNTGELFF.

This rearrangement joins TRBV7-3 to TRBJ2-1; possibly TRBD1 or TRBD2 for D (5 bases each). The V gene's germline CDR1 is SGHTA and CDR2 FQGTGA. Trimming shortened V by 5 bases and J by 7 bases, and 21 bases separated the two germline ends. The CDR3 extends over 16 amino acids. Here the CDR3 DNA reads TGTGCCAGCAGCACTTCGGGGCTCGACCCTAGGAATGAGCAGTTCTTC. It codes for CASSTSGLDPRNEQFF.

DNA of the CDR3: TGCGCCAGCAGCCAAGGGGTAACAACTGCAACTAATGAAAAACTGTTTTTT. This codes for CASSQGVTTATNEKLFF. V is TRBV4-1 and J is TRBJ1-4; D is uncertain. V lost 1 base and J 0 bases, leaving 12 bases between the germline ends. CDR1 and CDR2 from the germline V gene are MGHRA and YSYEKL. This CDR3 contains 17 residues.

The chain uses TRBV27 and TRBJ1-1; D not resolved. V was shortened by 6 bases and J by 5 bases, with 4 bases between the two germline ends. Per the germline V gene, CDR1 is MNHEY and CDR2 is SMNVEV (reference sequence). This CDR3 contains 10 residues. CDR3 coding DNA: TGTGCCAGCAGGGAAACTGAAGCTTTCTTT. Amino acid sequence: CASRETEAFF.

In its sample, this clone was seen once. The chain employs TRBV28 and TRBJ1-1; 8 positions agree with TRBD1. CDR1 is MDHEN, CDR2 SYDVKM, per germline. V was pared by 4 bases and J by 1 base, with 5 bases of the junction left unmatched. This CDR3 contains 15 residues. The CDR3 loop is CASSSTGVGNTEAFF. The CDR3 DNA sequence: TGTGCCAGCAGTTCGACAGGGGTGGGGAACACTGAAGCTTTCTTT. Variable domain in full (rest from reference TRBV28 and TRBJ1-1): DVKVTQSSRYLVKRTGEKVFLECVQDMDHENMFWYRQDPGLGLRLIYFSYDVKMKEKGDIPEGYSVSREKKERFSLILESASTNQTSMYLCASSSTGVGNTEAFFGQGTRLTVV.

The CDR3 DNA is TGTGCCAGCGCGGGACTAGCGGGAGGAGAAGAGACCCAGTACTTC. Its translation is CASAGLAGGEETQYF. The rearrangement joins TRBV27 to TRBJ2-5, with 15 nucleotides matching TRBD2. Trimming removed 8 bases from V and 3 bases from J; junction bases left unmatched: 4. The germline gives CDR1 MNHEY, CDR2 SMNVEV (reference sequence). The CDR3 contains 15 residues.

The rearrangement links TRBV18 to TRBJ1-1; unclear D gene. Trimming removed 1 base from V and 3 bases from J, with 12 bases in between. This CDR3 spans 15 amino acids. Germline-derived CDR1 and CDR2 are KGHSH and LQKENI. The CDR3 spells CASSPLQESHTEAFF. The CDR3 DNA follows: TGTGCCAGCTCACCACTCCAGGAGTCTCACACTGAAGCTTTCTTT.

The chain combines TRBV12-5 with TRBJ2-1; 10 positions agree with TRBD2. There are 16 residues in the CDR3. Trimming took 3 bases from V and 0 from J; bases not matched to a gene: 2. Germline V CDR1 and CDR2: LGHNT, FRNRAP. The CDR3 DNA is TGTGCTAGTGGTTTTACTAGCGGGAACTCCTACAATGAGCAGTTCTTC. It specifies CASGFTSGNSYNEQFF.

CDR3 nucleotide sequence: TGTGCCAGCAGTTCCGGACAGGGGAATGGGGCCAACGTCCTGACTTTC. Amino acids: CASSSGQGNGANVLTF. This rearrangement joins TRBV2 to TRBJ2-6, with 9 positions matching TRBD1. CDR3 length equals 16 residues. The junction had 5 bases not matched to a gene; V was cut back by 5 bases and J by 3 bases. CDR1 is SNHLY and CDR2 is FYNNEI in the germline V gene.

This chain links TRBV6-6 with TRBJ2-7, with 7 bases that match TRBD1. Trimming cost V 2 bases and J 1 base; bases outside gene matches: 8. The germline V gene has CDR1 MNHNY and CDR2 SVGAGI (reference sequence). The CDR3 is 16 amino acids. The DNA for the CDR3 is TGTGCCAGCAGTTACCCGGGACAGCGCGCGTCCTACGAGCAGTACTTC. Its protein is CASSYPGQRASYEQYF.

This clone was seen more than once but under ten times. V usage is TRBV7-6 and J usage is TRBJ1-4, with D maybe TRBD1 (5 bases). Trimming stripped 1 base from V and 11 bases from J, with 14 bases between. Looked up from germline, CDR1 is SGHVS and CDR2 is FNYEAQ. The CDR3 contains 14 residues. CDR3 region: CASSLVAGSDKLFF. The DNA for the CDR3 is TGTGCCAGCAGCTTAGTAGCAGGGAGTGACAAACTGTTTTTT.

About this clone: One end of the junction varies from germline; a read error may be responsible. The CDR3: CASSLTGVAGELFF. In nucleotides, the CDR3 is TGTGCCAGCAGTTTAACAGGGGTGGCCGGGGAGCTGTTTTTT. This sequence joins TRBV7-3 and TRBJ2-2; 7 bases agree with TRBD1. Germline CDR1 is SGHTA and CDR2 is FQGTGA. The CDR3 has 14 amino acids.

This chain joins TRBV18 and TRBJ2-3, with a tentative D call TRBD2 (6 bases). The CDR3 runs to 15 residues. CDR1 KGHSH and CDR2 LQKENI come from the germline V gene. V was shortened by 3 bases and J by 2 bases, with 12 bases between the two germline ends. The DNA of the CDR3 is TGTGCCAGCTCACCCTCTGGCGGGACCACAGATACGCAGTATTTT. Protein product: CASSPSGGTTDTQYF.

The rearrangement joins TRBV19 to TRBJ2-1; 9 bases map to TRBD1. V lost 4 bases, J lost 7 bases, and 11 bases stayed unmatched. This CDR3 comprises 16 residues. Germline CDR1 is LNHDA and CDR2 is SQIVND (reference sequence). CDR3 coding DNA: TGTGCCAGTAGTAACCACGCGAGGACAGGGGCGAATGAGCAGTTCTTC. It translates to CASSNHARTGANEQFF.

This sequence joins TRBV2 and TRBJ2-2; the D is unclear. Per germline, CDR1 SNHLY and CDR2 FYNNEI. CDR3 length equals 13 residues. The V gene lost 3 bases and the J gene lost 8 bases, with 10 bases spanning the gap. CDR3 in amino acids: CASSDMWFGELFF. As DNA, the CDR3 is TGTGCCAGCAGTGATATGTGGTTTGGGGAGCTGTTTTTT.

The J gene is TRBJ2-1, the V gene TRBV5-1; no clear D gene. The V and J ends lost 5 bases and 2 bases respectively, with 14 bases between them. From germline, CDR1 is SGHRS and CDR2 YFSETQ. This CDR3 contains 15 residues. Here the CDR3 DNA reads TGCGCCAGCAGTCCATCGTATCAGCCCTACAATGAGCAGTTCTTC. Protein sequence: CASSPSYQPYNEQFF.

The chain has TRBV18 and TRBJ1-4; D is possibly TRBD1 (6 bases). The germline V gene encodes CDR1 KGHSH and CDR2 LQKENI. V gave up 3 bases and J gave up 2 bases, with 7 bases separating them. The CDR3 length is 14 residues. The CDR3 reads CASSPGGTNEKLFF. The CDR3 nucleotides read TGTGCCAGCTCACCGGGGGGCACTAATGAAAAACTGTTTTTT.

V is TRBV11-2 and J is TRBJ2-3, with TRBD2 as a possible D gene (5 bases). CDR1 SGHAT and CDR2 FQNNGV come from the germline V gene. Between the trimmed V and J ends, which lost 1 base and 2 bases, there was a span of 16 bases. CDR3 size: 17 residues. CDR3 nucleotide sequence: TGTGCCAGCAGCTTAGCTAGCCGGGTTGGGAACACAGATACGCAGTATTTT. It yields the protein CASSLASRVGNTDTQYF.